This T cell receptor beta chain was sequenced during a study of T cell repertoires in cytomegalovirus infection. Turning to the study itself: A matching HLA type, together with CMV infection, was signaled by public TCR beta signatures.

Via MiXCR, TCRdb re-called the reads, giving one row per CDR3 protein. This sample has some 800,000 distinct CDR3 sequences, with about 30% found just once. In this sample, this clonotype turned up many times. The antigen is not known. This TCR was sampled from a human donor in good health (CMV status not recorded). Some clones in this sample may be carry-over from other donors' samples. Sequencing used cultured CD8+ T cells from PBMCs, obtained from culture after CMV antigen stimulation.

CDR3 residues: CASSLDRYGYTF. The CDR3 nucleotides read TGTGCCAGCAGCCTCGACAGATATGGCTACACCTTC. This chain joins TRBV6-2 or TRBV6-3 and TRBJ1-2; tentative D call: TRBD1 (5 bases). Trimming left V 6 bases short and J 5 bases short, with 10 bases between. The CDR3 has 12 residues. Germline loops: CDR1 MNHEY, CDR2 SVGEGT.